This T cell receptor (beta chain) was captured in a study of blood T cell repertoires in COVID-19. In the original workflow: Amplification of reference gene primers provided the estimated nucleated cell counts. Clones were read by immunoSEQ multiplex PCR, and TCRdb kept only the in-frame ones, dropping some. The V and J calls and clone size are taken from that table; D and trimming were inferred from the DNA. The sample consists of about 190,000 clones, 84% of them appearing once. This CDR3 region has 19 residues. Trimming at V came to 6 bases and at J to 1 base, leaving 13 bases not matched to a gene. Germline assignment: CDR1 MNHEY and CDR2 SVGEGT.

Sample: PBMCs or T cells enriched from blood (not recorded which). The chain carries TRBV6-2 or TRBV6-3 and TRBJ2-1; 12 bases fit TRBD2. This receptor was obtained from a woman under 40 who had been exposed to COVID-19. CDR3 sequence (DNA): TGTGCCAGCAGCGACTTCACTAGCGGGGGGTCCCATTCCTACAATGAGCAGTTCTTC. It yields the protein CASSDFTSGGSHSYNEQFF.